Below are 22 T cell receptor beta chains sequenced from a single sample in a study of T cells after yellow fever vaccination. Each CDR3 protein gets one entry after TCRdb re-called the 5' RACE reads with MiXCR. The repertoire consists of 200,000 to 300,000 distinct CDR3 sequences, with about 3.7% occurring once and the leading ten covering 15% to 20%. This sample comprised PBMCs, obtained 15 days after the yellow fever booster vaccination. The source of these receptors is a young man who received the YFV17D yellow fever vaccine.

This clonotype was recorded at least ten times. The rearrangement uses TRBV20-1 and TRBJ1-5, with D perhaps matching TRBD1 (5 bases). The CDR3 sequence is 14 residues long. Germline CDR1 and CDR2: DFQATT and SNEGSKA (reference sequence). V was pared by 5 bases and J by 5 bases, with 16 bases between. CDR3 loop: CSAASPGFHQPQHF. The CDR3 DNA sequence: TGCAGTGCTGCCTCTCCAGGGTTCCATCAGCCCCAGCATTTT.

This clonotype was counted many times. The chain combines TRBV11-2 with TRBJ2-5; D gene unclear. CDR3 length: 17 amino acids. The germline V and J ends were trimmed by 6 bases and 2 bases, with 22 bases remaining between them. CDR1 and CDR2 (germline): SGHAT, FQNNGV. CDR3 loop: CASRLKAWASPQETQYF. CDR3 bases: TGTGCCAGCAGACTAAAAGCATGGGCGTCTCCGCAAGAGACCCAGTACTTC. The full variable domain, its missing parts supplied by reference TRBV11-2 and TRBJ2-5, is EAGVAQSPRYKIIEKRQSVAFWCNPISGHATLYWYQQILGQGPKLLIQFQNNGVVDDSQLPKDRFSAERLKGVDSTLKIQPAKLEDSAVYLCASRLKAWASPQETQYFGPGTRLLVL.

This clonotype was seen at least ten times. This chain uses TRBV7-8 with TRBJ2-5; 7 bases line up with TRBD1. There are 14 residues in the CDR3. Trimming cost V 2 bases and J 5 bases; bases outside gene matches: 5. Germline-derived CDR1 and CDR2 are SGHVS and FQNEAQ. The CDR3 is CASSLLGGKETQYF. DNA of the CDR3: TGTGCCAGCAGCTTATTAGGGGGCAAGGAGACCCAGTACTTC.

This clonotype was seen repeatedly, ten times or more. The V and J genes are TRBV7-2 and TRBJ2-1; TRBD2 matches at 8 bases. This CDR3 has 14 residues. Germline loops: CDR1 SGHTA, CDR2 FQGNSA. J gave up 8 bases and V 4 bases, and 7 bases lay outside the gene matches. The CDR3 nucleotides read TGTGCCAGCAGCTCCGGGGGGGCCGAGTATGAGCAGTTCTTC. Translated, it gives CASSSGGAEYEQFF.

Ten or more counts support this clonotype. This chain links TRBV10-2 with TRBJ1-2, with D tentatively TRBD1 (5 bases). The CDR3 is made up of 14 amino acids. The germline CDR1 and CDR2 sequences are WSHSY and SAAADI. Trimming removed 5 bases at V and 8 bases at J, with 18 bases between. CDR3 bases: TGCGCCAGCAGTTTGAGGGGATGGCCGCTCGGCTACACCTTC. It is translated as CASSLRGWPLGYTF.

This clonotype was found many times. For the CDR3, the DNA is TGTGCCAGCAGTTTGGTCGGGACTGACGGAAACATTCAGTACTTC. Its translation is CASSLVGTDGNIQYF. The J gene is TRBJ2-4, the V gene TRBV7-9, with D possibly matching TRBD2 (6 bases). This CDR3 is built from 15 residues. CDR1 is SEHNR and CDR2 is FQNEAQ in the germline V gene (reference sequence). Trimming cost V 6 bases and J 6 bases, with 18 bases left between them. The full variable domain, its missing parts supplied by reference TRBV7-9 and TRBJ2-4, is DTGVSQNPRHKITKRGQNVTFRCDPISEHNRLYWYRQTLGQGPEFLTYFQNEAQLEKSRLLSDRFSAERPKGSFSTLEIQRTEQGDSAMYLCASSLVGTDGNIQYFGAGTRLSVL.

Ten or more counts support this clonotype. This rearrangement joins TRBV5-1 to TRBJ1-2; D might be TRBD1 (6 bases). V lost 7 bases and J 2 bases, leaving 15 bases between the germline ends. This CDR3 is built from 14 residues. From germline, CDR1 is SGHRS and CDR2 YFSETQ. The CDR3 here is CASGSGDRNYGYTF. The CDR3, as DNA: TGCGCCAGCGGGTCAGGGGATCGCAACTATGGCTACACCTTC.

There are many counts of this clonotype. The V gene is TRBV28, the J gene TRBJ2-7, with D possibly TRBD1 on 6 matching bases. Germline V gene sequence: CDR1 MDHEN, CDR2 SYDVKM. V was shortened by 6 bases and J by 3 bases, with 15 bases between the two germline ends. This CDR3 comprises 14 residues. The CDR3 loop reads CASRERGFLYEQYV. The DNA for the CDR3 is TGTGCCAGCAGGGAAAGGGGGTTCCTCTACGAGCAGTACGTC.

This clonotype showed up many times. This sequence joins TRBV7-2 and TRBJ2-5, with 13 bases fitting TRBD2. J lost 5 bases, V lost 1 base, and 7 bases had no gene match. The CDR3 runs to 17 residues. Germline V gene lookup returns CDR1 SGHTA and CDR2 FQGNSA. CDR3 nucleotides: TGTGCCAGCAGCTTAGTGACTGGACTAGCGGGGGAGGAGACCCAGTACTTC. Protein: CASSLVTGLAGEETQYF.

The chain recombines TRBV30 with TRBJ2-3; no firm D call. The CDR3 runs 11 residues. The germline gives CDR1 GTSNPN, CDR2 SVGIG (reference sequence). Between the trimmed V and J ends, which lost 2 bases and 7 bases, there was a span of 7 bases. The CDR3 bases are TGTGCCTGGAGTCTCCCGAATACGCAGTATTTT. It is translated as CAWSLPNTQYF.

This clonotype was seen many times. J is TRBJ1-3 and V is TRBV6-6; D is uncertain. CDR1 and CDR2 (germline): MNHNY, SVGAGI (reference sequence). This CDR3 is built from 13 residues. Trimming left V 8 bases short and J 7 bases short, with 15 bases between. The CDR3 loop reads CASQNGVGNTIYF. Here the CDR3 DNA reads TGTGCCAGCCAAAATGGTGTGGGGAACACCATATATTTT.

This clonotype was seen repeatedly, ten times or more. The V gene is TRBV9, the J gene TRBJ2-1, with 8 bases that match TRBD2. The CDR3 is 15 amino acids. The J segment lost 4 bases and the V segment lost 4 bases, leaving 7 bases of the junction unmatched. The germline gives CDR1 SGDLS, CDR2 YYNGEE. CDR3 protein: CASSPGGSLYNEQFF. The CDR3 region has the DNA TGTGCCAGCAGCCCGGGGGGGAGCCTATACAATGAGCAGTTCTTC.

J is TRBJ1-2 and V is TRBV6-5, with 7 positions matching TRBD1. The germline V gene has CDR1 MNHEY and CDR2 SVGAGI. The CDR3 runs 15 residues. The J segment lost 0 bases and the V segment lost 5 bases, leaving 6 bases of the junction unmatched. The CDR3 protein is CASSPWTGANYGYTF. In nucleotides, the CDR3 is TGTGCCAGCAGTCCCTGGACAGGAGCTAACTATGGCTACACCTTC.

This clonotype was detected many times. The genes are TRBV6-7 and TRBJ1-1; perhaps TRBD1 as D (5 bases). TRBV6-7 is an ORF; its function is uncertain. V gave up 6 bases and J gave up 1 base, with 21 bases separating them. The CDR3 loop spans 17 amino acids. The CDR3 region has the DNA TGTGCCAGCAGCTCACCCCGGGACGGACGATGGAACACTGAAGCTTTCTTT. As protein: CASSSPRDGRWNTEAFF.

In its sample, this clonotype was seen a few times. This chain links TRBV28 with TRBJ1-5, with TRBD1 as a possible D gene (5 bases). The germline V and J ends were trimmed by 6 bases and 0 bases, with 18 bases remaining between them. The CDR3 covers 17 residues. Germline V gene lookup returns CDR1 MDHEN and CDR2 SYDVKM. The CDR3 here is CASRATVTRGSNQPQHF. The CDR3 coding sequence is TGTGCCAGCAGGGCGACAGTTACGCGGGGTAGCAATCAGCCCCAGCATTTT.

There are many counts of this clonotype. J is TRBJ2-1 and V is TRBV25-1; D perhaps matches TRBD2 (7 bases). V was clipped by 3 bases and J by 4 bases, with 19 bases between them. The CDR3 runs to 17 residues. Germline CDR1 and CDR2: MGHDK and SYGVNS. Written as DNA, the CDR3 is TGTGCCAGCAGTGACGGGGGGCTAGGTGGAAGGTACAATGAGCAGTTCTTC. Amino acid sequence: CASSDGGLGGRYNEQFF. Full variable domain (remainder filled in from reference TRBV25-1 and TRBJ2-1): EADIYQTPRYLVIGTGKKITLECSQTMGHDKMYWYQQDPGMELHLIHYSYGVNSTEKGDLSSESTVSRIRTEHFPLTLESARPSHTSQYLCASSDGGLGGRYNEQFFGPGTRLTVL.

This clonotype has a count of ten or more. The chain carries TRBV5-4 and TRBJ2-5; D call uncertain. The ends were cut back, 4 bases at V and 5 bases at J, with 12 bases in the middle. Looked up from germline, CDR1 is SGHNT and CDR2 is YYREEE (reference sequence). The CDR3 loop spans 13 amino acids. CDR3 sequence: CASSPDLGETQYF. DNA for the CDR3: TGTGCCAGCAGCCCCGACCTGGGGGAGACCCAGTACTTC.

There are many counts of this clonotype. The V gene is TRBV10-3, the J gene TRBJ2-3; TRBD1 matches at 8 bases. Trimming took 10 bases from V and 1 from J; bases not matched to a gene: 4. The germline CDR1 and CDR2 sequences are ENHRY and SYGVKD. The CDR3 totals 13 residues. The CDR3 reads CATQQGGTDTQYF. Here the CDR3 DNA reads TGTGCCACCCAACAGGGGGGCACAGATACGCAGTATTTT.

Regarding this clonotype: A read error may explain this, as a much larger clone is one base away. The chain couples TRBV20-1 to TRBJ1-2; 12 nucleotides align to TRBD1. From germline, CDR1 is DFQATT and CDR2 SNEGSKA (reference sequence). The CDR3 runs to 15 residues. CDR3 DNA sequence: TGCAGTGCAGCAGCCGGGACAGGGGGCCGCTATGTCTACACCTTC. It specifies CSAAAGTGGRYVYTF.

This clonotype came up many times. This chain connects TRBV12-3 or TRBV12-4 to TRBJ1-5; TRBD1 aligns across 9 bases. The CDR3 covers 15 residues. The V gene end was trimmed by 5 bases and the J gene end by 7 bases; junction bases not matched to a gene: 9. CDR3 coding DNA: TGTGCCAGCAGTAACCGGGACAGGGTGGGACAGCCCCAGCATTTT. Protein sequence: CASSNRDRVGQPQHF.

The rearrangement uses TRBV18 and TRBJ2-3; 10 nucleotides match TRBD1. Germline lookup yields CDR1 KGHSH and CDR2 LQKENI. There are 15 residues in the CDR3. Unmatched junction bases numbered 4, after V lost 6 bases and J lost 1 base. CDR3 nucleotide sequence: TGTGCCAGCTCGACCGGGACAGGGGGCACAGATACGCAGTATTTT. This gives the protein CASSTGTGGTDTQYF.

The gene calls are TRBV30 and TRBJ2-3; the D gene is possibly TRBD1 (6 bases). Germline CDR1 and CDR2: GTSNPN and SVGIG (reference sequence). Trimming cost V 3 bases and J 1 base, with 14 bases left between them. This CDR3 comprises 15 residues. The CDR3 loop reads CAWRGYRAGTDTQYF. In DNA form, the CDR3 reads TGTGCCTGGAGGGGTTACAGGGCCGGCACAGATACGCAGTATTTT.